Included here is one T cell receptor (beta chain) sequence, with context. The sample is drawn from a study of early T cells in non-severe SARS-CoV-2 infection. TCRdb reprocessed the 5' RACE reads with MiXCR, giving one entry per CDR3 protein. Of 64,000 or so distinct CDR3 sequences in the sample, about 11% were seen once. The CDR3 totals 13 residues. The V end lost 5 bases, the J end lost 8 bases, and 15 bases lay between the germline ends. CDR1 is SEHNR and CDR2 is FQNEAQ in the germline V gene (reference sequence). J is TRBJ1-1 and V is TRBV7-9; D gene uncertain. The specimen comprised whole blood, sampled at baseline. The sequence was collected from an adult who was a healthcare worker with PCR-confirmed SARS-CoV-2 infection or an uninfected control (not recorded which). The CDR3, as DNA: TGTGCCAGCAGCCATCTGGACCGGCGGGAAGCTTTCTTT. Its translation: CASSHLDRREAFF.